These 3 T cell receptor beta chains originate from one sample sequenced in a study of blood T cell repertoires in COVID-19. Assay: immunoSEQ multiplex PCR; the TCRdb copy retains only in-frame clones and omits some. In the table there are a few hundred thousand clones, 89% of which are singletons. Material: PBMCs or T cells enriched from blood (not recorded which). The receptors were gathered from a woman in her twenties or thirties who had recovered from COVID-19.

This clone was counted only a few times. The V gene is TRBV4-3, the J gene TRBJ1-2; no firm D call. Trimming removed 0 bases from V and 5 bases from J, with 13 bases in between. This CDR3 has 15 residues. Looked up from germline, CDR1 is LGHNA and CDR2 is YSLEER. The CDR3 region is CASSQDQEKVYGYTF. DNA for the CDR3: TGCGCCAGCAGCCAAGACCAGGAAAAAGTTTATGGCTACACCTTC.

The J gene is TRBJ1-2, the V gene TRBV6-5, with TRBD1 matching over 8 bases. V dropped 6 bases and J dropped 4; count of bases not matched to a gene: 7. The length of the CDR3 is 14 residues. Germline values: CDR1 MNHEY, CDR2 SVGAGI. The DNA of the CDR3 is TGTGCCAGCAGCAAAACAGGGGGGATCTATGGCTACACCTTC. Translation gives CASSKTGGIYGYTF.

The chain carries TRBV2 and TRBJ2-3, with 12 bases identical to TRBD2. CDR1 is SNHLY, CDR2 FYNNEI, per germline. V lost 5 bases and J lost 9; bases outside the gene matches: 3. The CDR3 runs 13 residues. The CDR3, as DNA: TGTGCCAGCAGTCTAGCGGGAGGGGGCACGCAGTATTTT. Its translation is CASSLAGGGTQYF.